The source of this T cell receptor (beta chain) is a study of blood T cell repertoires in COVID-19. Turning to the study itself: Some COVID-19 samples were acute and others convalescent; all came from the United States, Italy and Spain. From T cells, B-cell-depleted T cells, or PBMCs came the material, which was cDNA or gDNA.

Authors' processing steps: Researchers report that nucleated cell counts were estimated from reference gene primer amplification. Libraries were prepared by immunoSEQ multiplex PCR; TCRdb keeps only in-frame clonotypes and omits some of them. V and J calls and clone size are copied from that table; D and trimming were computed from the DNA. The table includes roughly 250,000 clones, around 85% detected once. The CDR3 is 15 residues long. The germline V and J ends were trimmed by 0 bases and 4 bases, with 12 bases remaining between them. From germline, CDR1 is SGHDN and CDR2 FVKESK. Sequencing was carried out using peripheral blood. This clonotype originated in a human donor with COVID-19, enrolled during active disease. The donor label of this sample is uncertain. This sequence joins TRBV14 and TRBJ1-2; D gene unclear. CDR3 amino acids: CASSQEQAAGYGYTF. CDR3 DNA: TGTGCCAGCAGCCAAGAGCAGGCAGCCGGCTATGGCTACACCTTC.